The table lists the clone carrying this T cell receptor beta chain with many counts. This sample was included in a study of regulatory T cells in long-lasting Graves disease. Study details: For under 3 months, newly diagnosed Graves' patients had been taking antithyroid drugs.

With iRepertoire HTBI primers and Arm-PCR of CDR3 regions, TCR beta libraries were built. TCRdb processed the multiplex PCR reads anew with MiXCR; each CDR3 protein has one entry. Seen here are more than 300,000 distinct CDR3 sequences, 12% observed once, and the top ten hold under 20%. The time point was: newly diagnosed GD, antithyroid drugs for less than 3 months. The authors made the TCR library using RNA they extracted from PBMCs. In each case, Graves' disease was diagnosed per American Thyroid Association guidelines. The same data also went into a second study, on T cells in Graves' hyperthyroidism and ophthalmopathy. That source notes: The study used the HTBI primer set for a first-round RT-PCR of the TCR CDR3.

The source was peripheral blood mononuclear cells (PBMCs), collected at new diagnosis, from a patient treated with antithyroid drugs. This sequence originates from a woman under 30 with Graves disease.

In DNA form, the CDR3 reads TGTGCCAGCAGCAGCGGGGGGGCGGGTGAGCAGTTCTTC. Protein sequence: CASSSGGAGEQFF. The rearrangement links TRBV7-3 to TRBJ2-1, with 10 nucleotides matching TRBD2. The CDR3 length is 13 residues. After removal of 5 bases from V and 9 bases from J, the junction contained 4 bases not matched to a gene. Germline CDR1 SGHTA, CDR2 FQGTGA.